The rows below give T cell receptor beta chains drawn from one sample of a study of human T cells and chemical hapten exposure. Via MiXCR, TCRdb re-called the RACE reads, giving one row per CDR3 protein. Seen here are around 380,000 distinct CDR3 sequences, more than 4.5% observed once, and the top ten hold around 2%. Sequences were derived from whole blood, sampled in connection with sensitization to the hapten diphenylcyclopropenone (DPC). Receptors originate from a woman in her 50s with alopecia areata. Some clones in this sample may be carry-over from other donors' samples. Both conserved end residues are part of each CDR3. The D gene is left open where the match is weak. Not every row has a clone size; where given, it reads once, few, many or a size class.

D gene	V gene	J gene	clone size	CDR3 DNA	CDR3 protein
TRBD2	TRBV12-3/TRBV12-4	TRBJ2-2	many	TGTGCCAGCAGCCCGGGACTACCAACCGGGGAGCTGTTTTTT	CASSPGLPTGELFF
.	TRBV20-1	TRBJ1-2	.	TGCAGTGCTAGCGGAAGCAGTGGCTACACCTTC	CSASGSSGYTF
.	TRBV12-3/TRBV12-4	TRBJ1-1	many	TGTGCCAGCAGTTTAGATGATCGGCAGGGCCCTGAAGCTTTCTTT	CASSLDDRQGPEAFF
.	TRBV20-1	TRBJ2-7	few	TGCAGTGCTCAGGGGTCCCGCTCCTACGAGCAGTACTTC	CSAQGSRSYEQYF
.	TRBV7-2	TRBJ1-3	many	TGTGCCAGCAGCCGACAGGCCTTCTCTGGAAACACCATATATTTT	CASSRQAFSGNTIYF
.	TRBV6-5	TRBJ1-1	many	TGTGCCAGCAGTTCCCCCGGGGGATCCACTGAAGCTTTCTTT	CASSSPGGSTEAFF
.	TRBV20-1	TRBJ2-7	many	TGCAGTGGGGCCCGACGAACCGCCTACGAGCAGTACTTC	CSGARRTAYEQYF
.	TRBV20-1	TRBJ1-2	many	TGCAGTGCTAGAGATCAGCGGGTCGACCCTAACTATGGCTACACCTTC	CSARDQRVDPNYGYTF
TRBD2	TRBV6-2/TRBV6-3	TRBJ2-1	many	TGTGCCAGCAGTCCTGGGACTACTAAGCAGTTCTTC	CASSPGTTKQFF
.	TRBV20-1	TRBJ2-1	many	TGCAGTGCTAGCCCGCTAGCAAGGGTTCGCAATGAGCAGTTCTTC	CSASPLARVRNEQFF
.	TRBV10-3	TRBJ2-3	many	TGTGCCATCACGGCGTCTAGCACAGATACGCAGTATTTT	CAITASSTDTQYF
TRBD1	TRBV27	TRBJ2-2	few	TGTGCCAGCAGTTTCGGACAGGGGTGGCCCGGGGAGCTGTTTTTT	CASSFGQGWPGELFF
TRBD1	TRBV29-1	TRBJ2-5	.	TGCAGCCAACCCCGCAGGGGGCAAGAGACCCAGTACTTC	CSQPRRGQETQYF
TRBD1	TRBV6-2/TRBV6-3	TRBJ1-5	.	TGTGCCAGCAGAAACGGACAGGGGGTGATCAATCAGCCCCAGCATTTT	CASRNGQGVINQPQHF
TRBD1	TRBV7-9	TRBJ1-1	many	TGTGCCAGCAGCTTCGGACAGGGGTACACTGAAGCTTTCTTT	CASSFGQGYTEAFF
TRBD2	TRBV28	TRBJ2-5	many	TGTGCCAGCATCGGCGGGAGGGAGGAGACCCAGTACTTC	CASIGGREETQYF
.	TRBV10-3	TRBJ2-7	few	TGTGCCATCAGTGACGCGGCACAACCCTCCTACGAGCAGTACTTC	CAISDAAQPSYEQYF
TRBD1	TRBV29-1	TRBJ1-4	many	TGCAGCGTCCCCGACACAGGGGTTGGAAAACTGTTTTTT	CSVPDTGVGKLFF
TRBD1	TRBV12-3/TRBV12-4	TRBJ2-3	many	TGTGCCAGCAGTTTAGGGGCAGGGGGCGAAGATACGCAGTATTTT	CASSLGAGGEDTQYF
.	TRBV10-3	TRBJ2-4	many	TGTGCCATCAGTGAGGGCGGGACAGCCAAAAACATTCAGTACTTC	CAISEGGTAKNIQYF
.	TRBV5-1	TRBJ1-1	many	TGCGCCAGCAGCTTGGAAGAGGGAGGGGGCACTGAAGCTTTCTTT	CASSLEEGGGTEAFF
.	TRBV25-1	TRBJ2-5	few	TGTGCCAGCAGTGAACGCGGGGTACAAGAGACCCAGTACTTC	CASSERGVQETQYF
TRBD2	TRBV12-3/TRBV12-4	TRBJ2-1	few	TGTGCCAGCAGAGGACTAGCGGGTACCTACAATGAGCAGTTCTTC	CASRGLAGTYNEQFF
TRBD1	TRBV9	TRBJ2-7	many	TGTGCCAGCAGCGTAGGTAGCCGGGACAGGGTCGGGGAGCAGTACTTC	CASSVGSRDRVGEQYF
TRBD1	TRBV6-6	TRBJ1-2	many	TGTGCCAGCAGCGTCGGGACAGGCTATGGCTACACCTTC	CASSVGTGYGYTF
TRBD2	TRBV18	TRBJ2-5	many	TGTGCCAGCTCTCCTGGACTAGCGGGGGATCAAGAGACCCAGTACTTC	CASSPGLAGDQETQYF
TRBD1	TRBV7-9	TRBJ1-2	few	TGTGCCAGCAGCTCTGGACAGGGCTTAAGGGATGGCTACACCTTC	CASSSGQGLRDGYTF
.	TRBV28	TRBJ2-1	.	TGTGCCAGCAGATCGACGAATGAGCAGTTCTTC	CASRSTNEQFF
.	TRBV5-8	TRBJ1-3	few	TGTGCCAGCAGCCCCCAATTGGTCTCTGGAAACACCATATATTTT	CASSPQLVSGNTIYF
TRBD1	TRBV2	TRBJ1-4	.	TGTGCCAGCAGTGATTCGCAGGGGGCCTTTAATGAAAAACTGTTTTTT	CASSDSQGAFNEKLFF
.	TRBV7-2	TRBJ1-4	many	TGTGCCAGCAGCTTAGCGAGAGCAACTAATGAAAAACTGTTTTTT	CASSLARATNEKLFF
.	TRBV4-2	TRBJ2-3	many	TGTGCCAGCAGCCAAACGGGGGTCGGCACAGATACGCAGTATTTT	CASSQTGVGTDTQYF
.	TRBV6-2/TRBV6-3	TRBJ2-5	.	TGTGCCAGCAGTCAACCGGGCCCGGGTCGAGAGACCCAGTACTTC	CASSQPGPGRETQYF
TRBD2	TRBV28	TRBJ2-7	many	TGTGCCAGCAGCCCGACTAGCGGGACTTACGAGCAGTACTTC	CASSPTSGTYEQYF
.	TRBV4-2	TRBJ2-5	.	TGTGCCAGCAGCCAAGAAGTGTCTAGCGCACAAGAGACCCAGTACTTC	CASSQEVSSAQETQYF
.	TRBV4-1	TRBJ1-4	many	TGCGCCAGCAGGGTCGTCGGGGCGGGGGAAAAACTGTTTTTT	CASRVVGAGEKLFF
.	TRBV5-1	TRBJ2-7	many	TGCGCCAGCAGCGTTAACGGGGACTACGAGCAGTACTTC	CASSVNGDYEQYF
.	TRBV12-3/TRBV12-4	TRBJ1-4	.	TGTGCCAGCAAAGGGGAGGCTGGTAATGAAAAACTGTTTTTT	CASKGEAGNEKLFF
TRBD1	TRBV5-4	TRBJ1-6	few	TGTGCCAGCAGCTCAGAGGGGGCGCGTAATTCACCCCTCCACTTT	CASSSEGARNSPLHF
TRBD2	TRBV7-2	TRBJ2-5	many	TGTGCCAGCAGCTTAGTGTCTAGCGGGGGGGCTGGGACCCAGTACTTC	CASSLVSSGGAGTQYF
.	TRBV12-3/TRBV12-4	TRBJ1-1	.	TGTGCCAGCAGTTCCCCACCGGTAAGACGGACTGAAGCTTTCTTT	CASSSPPVRRTEAFF
.	TRBV2	TRBJ1-1	few	TGTGCCAGCAGTGAAAGGTCGGGACGGCTGAACACTGAAGCTTTCTTT	CASSERSGRLNTEAFF
TRBD1	TRBV11-2	TRBJ1-5	few	TGTGCCAGCAGCTCATTGCGGACAGGCGATAATCAGCCCCAGCATTTT	CASSSLRTGDNQPQHF
TRBD1	TRBV11-2	TRBJ1-1	many	TGTGCCAGCAGCTCTGACAGGGGAGGCACTGAAGCTTTCTTT	CASSSDRGGTEAFF
.	TRBV5-1	TRBJ2-5	many	TGTGCCAGCAGCTTAGGCAGACAAGAGACCCAGTACTTC	CASSLGRQETQYF
.	TRBV7-9	TRBJ2-7	many	TGTGCCAGCAGCTTAGCTCTGAAAGAGCAGTACTTC	CASSLALKEQYF
.	TRBV28	TRBJ1-1	.	TGTGCCAGCAGTTGGGGGGGCCGACCTGAAGCTTTCTTT	CASSWGGRPEAFF
TRBD2	TRBV6-2/TRBV6-3	TRBJ2-1	few	TGTGCCAGCAGACGACTAGCGGAGACAGGGAATGAGCAGTTCTTC	CASRRLAETGNEQFF
TRBD1	TRBV5-1	TRBJ1-1	many	TGCGCCAGCAGCTCCACAGGGGATGCCACTGAAGCTTTCTTT	CASSSTGDATEAFF
TRBD2	TRBV10-2	TRBJ2-1	.	TGCGCCAGCAGTGGGAGGCTAGCGGGGGACAATGAGCAGTTCTTC	CASSGRLAGDNEQFF
TRBD2	TRBV20-1	TRBJ2-7	many	TGCAGTGCTAGTGTCTGGGAGGGGATCTACGAGCAGTACTTC	CSASVWEGIYEQYF
.	TRBV3-1	TRBJ1-1	many	TGTGCCAGCAGCAACATACAAGAAGCTTTCTTT	CASSNIQEAFF
.	TRBV7-2	TRBJ2-4	.	TGTGCCAGCAGCGCACAGGTACTAGCCAAAAACATTCAGTACTTC	CASSAQVLAKNIQYF
.	TRBV7-3	TRBJ2-2	many	TGTGCCAGCAGCTCAACCGGGGCTTCACGCGGGGAGCTGTTTTTT	CASSSTGASRGELFF
TRBD1	TRBV13	TRBJ2-7	few	TGTGCCAGCAGCTCAAATACTGGACAGGGGCCGCGGCAGTACTTC	CASSSNTGQGPRQYF